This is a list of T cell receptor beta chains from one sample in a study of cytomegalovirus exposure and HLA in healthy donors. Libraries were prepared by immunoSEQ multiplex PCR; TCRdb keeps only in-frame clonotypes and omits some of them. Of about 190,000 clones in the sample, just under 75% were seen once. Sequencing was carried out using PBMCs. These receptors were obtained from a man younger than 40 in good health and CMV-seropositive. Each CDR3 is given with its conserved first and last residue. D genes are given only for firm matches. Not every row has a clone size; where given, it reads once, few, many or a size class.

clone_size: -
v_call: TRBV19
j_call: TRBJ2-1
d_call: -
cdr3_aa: CASSPEMARGENEQFF
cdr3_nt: TGTGCCAGTAGTCCCGAGATGGCGCGGGGAGAAAATGAGCAGTTCTTC

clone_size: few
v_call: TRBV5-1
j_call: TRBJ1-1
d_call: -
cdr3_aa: CASSSQGMNTEAFF
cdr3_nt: TGCGCCAGCAGCTCTCAGGGAATGAACACTGAAGCTTTCTTT

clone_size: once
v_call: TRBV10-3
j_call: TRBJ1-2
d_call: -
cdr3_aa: CAISERTGYGYTF
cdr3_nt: TGTGCCATCAGTGAGAGGACTGGCTATGGCTACACCTTC

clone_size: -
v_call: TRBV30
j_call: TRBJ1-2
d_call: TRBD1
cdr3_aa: CAWRTTGAYGYTF
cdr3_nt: TGTGCCTGGAGAACGACAGGGGCCTATGGCTACACCTTC

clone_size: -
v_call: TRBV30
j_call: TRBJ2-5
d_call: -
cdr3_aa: CAWSRNWGRETQYF
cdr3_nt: TGTGCCTGGAGCCGTAATTGGGGGCGAGAGACCCAGTACTTC

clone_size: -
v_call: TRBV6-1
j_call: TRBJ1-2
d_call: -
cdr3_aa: CASSTTGSSGYTF
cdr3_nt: TGTGCCAGCAGTACAACAGGGTCGAGTGGCTACACCTTC

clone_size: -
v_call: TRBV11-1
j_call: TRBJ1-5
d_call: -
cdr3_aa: CASSLGAGPNQPQHF
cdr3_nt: TGTGCCAGCAGCTTAGGGGCAGGGCCTAATCAGCCCCAGCATTTT

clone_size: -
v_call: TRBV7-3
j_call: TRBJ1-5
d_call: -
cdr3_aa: CASSLMGVQPQHF
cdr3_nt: TGTGCCAGCAGCTTAATGGGAGTGCAGCCCCAGCATTTT

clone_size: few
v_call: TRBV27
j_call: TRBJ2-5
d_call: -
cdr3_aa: CASSLRGGGETQYF
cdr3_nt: TGTGCCAGCAGTTTACGAGGAGGTGGAGAGACCCAGTACTTC

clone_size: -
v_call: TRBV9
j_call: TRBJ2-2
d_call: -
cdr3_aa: CASKGYTGELFF
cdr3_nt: TGTGCCAGCAAGGGGTACACCGGGGAGCTGTTTTTT